The 13 T cell receptor beta chains below were found in one sample sequenced in a study of shared clonotypes between healthy human individuals. Only in-frame clones appear in the TCRdb table, and some are missing; sequencing was by immunoSEQ multiplex PCR. The sample contains over 2,000,000 clones, 93% of which appear only once. Naive CD8 populations comprised CD45RO-negative cells positively selected for CCR7, excluding terminally differentiated effector memory CD45RA+ cells. Sequences were obtained from naive CD8+ T cells from PBMCs. The receptors derive from a man between 18 and 29 years old in good health. Some clones in this sample may be carry-over from other donors' samples.

This clone was detected only once. The chain carries TRBV5-4 and TRBJ2-7; D unresolved. V lost 4 bases to trimming and J lost 0 bases, with 11 bases between them. The CDR3 length is 14 residues. CDR1 and CDR2 from the germline V gene are SGHNT and YYREEE (reference sequence). The CDR3 reads CASSPEVPSYEQYF. The CDR3 nucleotides read TGTGCCAGCAGCCCCGAGGTTCCCTCCTACGAGCAGTACTTC.

This chain joins TRBV7-8 and TRBJ2-1, with a tentative D call TRBD2 (5 bases). Trimming shortened V by 7 bases and J by 1 base, and 11 bases separated the two germline ends. Germline V gene sequence: CDR1 SGHVS, CDR2 FQNEAQ. The CDR3 length is 14 residues. CDR3 sequence reads: CASTGSRSYNEQFF. CDR3 in DNA: TGTGCCAGCACGGGGAGCCGATCCTACAATGAGCAGTTCTTC. Full variable domain (missing parts from reference TRBV7-8 and TRBJ2-1): GAGVSQSPRYKVAKRGQDVALRCDPISGHVSLFWYQQALGQGPEFLTYFQNEAQLDKSGLPSDRFFAERPEGSVSTLKIQRTQQEDSAVYLCASTGSRSYNEQFFGPGTRLTVL.

The CDR3 nucleotides are TGTGCCAGCAGCGGGGGGGGGACAGGGTCCCGAGAGGAGCAGTACTTC. As protein: CASSGGGTGSREEQYF. The V call is TRBV7-6, the J call TRBJ2-7; TRBD1 matches 9 bases. Germline assignment: CDR1 SGHVS and CDR2 FNYEAQ. The V and J ends lost 5 bases and 7 bases, in that order; junction bases with no gene match: 15. The CDR3 has 16 residues. Variable domain in full (rest from reference TRBV7-6 and TRBJ2-7): GAGVSQSPRYKVTKRGQDVALRCDPISGHVSLYWYRQALGQGPEFLTYFNYEAQQDKSGLPNDRFSAERPEGSISTLTIQRTEQRDSAMYRCASSGGGTGSREEQYFGPGTRLTVT.

The V and J genes are TRBV11-2 and TRBJ2-5, with 11 bases lining up with TRBD2. In germline, CDR1 is SGHAT, CDR2 FQNNGV. The V segment lost 1 base and the J segment 5 bases; nucleotides outside the gene matches: 9. This CDR3 contains 17 residues. This chain's CDR3 is CASSLGVSGRAWETQYF. CDR3 nucleotide sequence: TGTGCCAGCAGCTTAGGTGTTAGCGGGAGGGCCTGGGAGACCCAGTACTTC. Drawing the rest from reference TRBV11-2 and TRBJ2-5, the complete variable domain is EAGVAQSPRYKIIEKRQSVAFWCNPISGHATLYWYQQILGQGPKLLIQFQNNGVVDDSQLPKDRFSAERLKGVDSTLKIQPAKLEDSAVYLCASSLGVSGRAWETQYFGPGTRLLVL.

This clone was detected once. Sequence at one end of the junction differs from germline and may be a read error. J is TRBJ2-7 and V is TRBV13; 8 bases fit TRBD1. This CDR3 is 16 amino acids long. Germline CDR1 and CDR2: PRHDT and FYEKMQ (reference sequence). The CDR3 DNA reads TGTGCCAGCAGCTTAGGTCTGGACAGGGTGGACTCCCCTCGGGACTTC. It is translated as CASSLGLDRVDSPRDF.

This clone appeared a single time. The chain employs TRBV7-9 and TRBJ2-7, with D hard to call. The CDR3 is 12 residues long. Deletions cut 5 bases from V and 7 bases from J, with 12 bases between. CDR1 is SEHNR and CDR2 is FQNEAQ in the germline V gene (reference sequence). CDR3 loop: CASSDGVGEQYF. CDR3 nucleotides: TGTGCCAGCAGCGACGGAGTCGGGGAGCAGTACTTC. Full variable domain (outside the CDR3, taken from reference TRBV7-9 and TRBJ2-7): DTGVSQNPRHKITKRGQNVTFRCDPISEHNRLYWYRQTLGQGPEFLTYFQNEAQLEKSRLLSDRFSAERPKGSFSTLEIQRTEQGDSAMYLCASSDGVGEQYFGPGTRLTVT.

The chain uses TRBV9 and TRBJ2-1, with D perhaps TRBD1 (6 bases). The CDR3 totals 16 residues. From germline, CDR1 is SGDLS and CDR2 YYNGEE. V shed 0 bases and J shed 0 bases, with 10 bases lying between them. The CDR3 DNA is TGTGCCAGCAGCGTAGCTGGGGGCTTCTCCTACAATGAGCAGTTCTTC. It is translated as CASSVAGGFSYNEQFF.

The chain links TRBV7-9 to TRBJ1-1; the D gene is possibly TRBD1 (6 bases). Germline CDR1 reads SEHNR; CDR2 reads FQNEAQ (reference sequence). The V end lost 5 bases, the J end lost 7 bases, and 17 bases lay between the germline ends. The CDR3 is made up of 14 amino acids. Here the CDR3 DNA reads TGTGCCAGCAGCGCCCGCGGGGGGCGCGGTGAAGCTTTCTTT. As protein: CASSARGGRGEAFF.

The rearrangement uses TRBV7-6 and TRBJ1-5; possibly TRBD1 for D (5 bases). Germline CDR1 and CDR2: SGHVS and FNYEAQ. With 2 bases removed from V and 3 bases from J, the gap between germline ends came to 11 bases. This CDR3 spans 15 amino acids. The CDR3 bases are TGTGCCAGCAGCTTAACCGACAGAATCAATCAGCCCCAGCATTTT. This translates into CASSLTDRINQPQHF. The whole variable domain, filled in from reference TRBV7-6 and TRBJ1-5, reads GAGVSQSPRYKVTKRGQDVALRCDPISGHVSLYWYRQALGQGPEFLTYFNYEAQQDKSGLPNDRFSAERPEGSISTLTIQRTEQRDSAMYRCASSLTDRINQPQHFGDGTRLSIL.

The rearrangement uses TRBV28 and TRBJ2-5; 9 bases agree with TRBD1. The DNA end is more similar to TRBJ2-7, so the J call may be wrong. Germline values: CDR1 MDHEN, CDR2 SYDVKM. The CDR3 consists of 15 residues. The CDR3 region has the DNA TGTGCCAGCACCTCGTGGGACAGGGTCTATAGCGAGCAGTACTTC. This translates into CASTSWDRVYSEQYF.

V is TRBV6-1 and J is TRBJ2-3; 12 bases map to TRBD2. The ends lost 4 bases at V and 4 bases at J; junction bases unmatched: 6. The CDR3 is made up of 16 amino acids. Germline-derived CDR1 and CDR2 are MNHNS and SASEGT. CDR3 residues: CASSVPSGRAPDTQYF. DNA for the CDR3: TGTGCCAGCAGTGTCCCTAGCGGGAGGGCCCCAGATACGCAGTATTTT.

This chain joins TRBV7-6 and TRBJ1-4; D uncertain. The germline V and J ends were trimmed by 2 bases and 5 bases, with 9 bases remaining between them. This CDR3 comprises 14 residues. Germline loops: CDR1 SGHVS, CDR2 FNYEAQ. The CDR3 DNA reads as TGTGCCAGCAGCTTACAGGAGGGCAATGAAAAACTGTTTTTT. Residues: CASSLQEGNEKLFF.

In its sample, this clone was seen once. Other nucleotide sequences in the sample specify the same CDR3. The gene calls are TRBV15 and TRBJ2-3; D remains ambiguous. V was clipped by 3 bases and J by 4 bases, with 8 bases between them. The CDR3 consists of 13 residues. Germline V gene sequence: CDR1 LNHNV, CDR2 YYDKDF (reference sequence). DNA for the CDR3: TGTGCCACCAGCAGTTCAAGGGCAGATACGCAGTATTTT. Its translation: CATSSSRADTQYF.